This T cell receptor beta chain comes out of a study of T cells after yellow fever vaccination. Study-wide results and caveats: Post-booster reappearance was seen for most primary-vaccination clones (around 96% CD4, 88% CD8). Abundant bulk-population clonotypes could contaminate the FACS-sorted repertoires. Compared with primary, the secondary response was weaker and peaked at day 5, not 15.

Template-switching 5'RACE yielded the TCR cDNA; a universal primer site and UMIs were added in the process. From the 5' RACE reads, TCRdb called clonotypes with MiXCR, one entry per CDR3 protein. In the table there are 300,000 to 400,000 distinct CDR3 sequences, 8.7% of which are singletons. Germline-derived CDR1 and CDR2 are KGHSH and LQKENI. V gave up 5 bases and J gave up 0 bases, with 10 bases separating them. The CDR3 runs to 14 residues. This clonotype was observed a few times. Its target is not known. Sequences were derived from PBMCs, sampled on the day of the first yellow fever vaccination. The chain uses TRBV18 and TRBJ1-1; no clear D. This TCR derives from a man aged 18 to 35 who received the YFV17D yellow fever vaccine. The CDR3 DNA follows: TGTGCCAGCTCAAAGACGGAACTGAACACTGAAGCTTTCTTT. It is translated as CASSKTELNTEAFF.